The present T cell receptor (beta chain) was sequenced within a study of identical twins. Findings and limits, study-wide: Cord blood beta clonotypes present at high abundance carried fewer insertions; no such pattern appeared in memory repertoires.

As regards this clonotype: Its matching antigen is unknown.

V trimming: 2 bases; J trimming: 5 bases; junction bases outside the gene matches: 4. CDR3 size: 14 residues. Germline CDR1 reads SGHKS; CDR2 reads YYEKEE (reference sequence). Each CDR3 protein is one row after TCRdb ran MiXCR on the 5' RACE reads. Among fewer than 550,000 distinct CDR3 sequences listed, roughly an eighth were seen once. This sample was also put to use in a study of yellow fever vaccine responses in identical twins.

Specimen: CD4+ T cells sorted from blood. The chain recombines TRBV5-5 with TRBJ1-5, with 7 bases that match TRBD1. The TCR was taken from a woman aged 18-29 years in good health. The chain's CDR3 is CASSFQGVDQPQHF. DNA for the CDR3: TGTGCCAGCAGCTTCCAGGGGGTCGATCAGCCCCAGCATTTT.